This T cell receptor (beta chain) was sequenced in a study of blood T cells in healthy people across ages. Study observations and caveats: Naive T cell percentage by flow cytometry tracked strongly with beta diversity. Aged donors had fewer naive CD4+ cells and lower diversity than long-lived donors. Because donor CMV status was unknown, expanded clonotype changes were possibly confounded.

Through a sample-barcoded 5' primer and a J-beta primer mix, a second PCR was run for roughly 6 to 11 cycles. Every molecule of cDNA carried a tag from a template-switch adaptor with 12 random nucleotides. In TCRdb, the 5' RACE reads were re-called with MiXCR into one record per CDR3 protein. The sample lists about 640,000 distinct CDR3 sequences; 25% to 30% were seen once. The CDR3 sequence is 15 residues long. In germline, CDR1 is SGHRS, CDR2 YFSETQ. Trimming pared 0 bases from V and 5 bases from J, leaving 14 bases between. On this clonotype itself: Its antigen is unidentified.

The chain recombines TRBV5-1 with TRBJ2-5; D perhaps matches TRBD2 (5 bases). Input material: blood. This sequence was found in a woman older than 75 in good health. The CDR3 protein is CASSLARQAGETQYF. CDR3 DNA: TGCGCCAGCAGCTTGGCTCGGCAGGCGGGCGAGACCCAGTACTTC.